Following are 27 T cell receptor beta chains from one sample sequenced in a study of breast tumors, draining lymph nodes, adjacent tissues (dated by TCRdb to 2016 to 2018). The library was made by multiplex PCR. The run used an Illumina HiSeq 2000. TCRdb's own reprocessing of the public reads used fastp at Q25 and MiXCR and kept productive beta chains. Rows are unified per CDR3 protein, each entry keeping the most common DNA and genes. The sample table records about 14,000 distinct CDR3 sequences; roughly 60% of these occur just once. The ten largest clones add up to around 50% of the sample. The sequenced material came from tumor-adjacent breast tissue. All receptors derive from a female donor with breast cancer. Some clones in this sample may be carry-over from other donors' samples.

This rearrangement joins TRBV5-1 to TRBJ1-2, with 8 bases identical to TRBD1. This CDR3 region has 15 residues. Germline-derived CDR1 and CDR2 are SGHRS and YFSETQ. After removal of 4 bases from V and 1 base from J, the junction contained 6 bases not matched to a gene. The CDR3 reads CASSPCGQGNYGYTF. CDR3 nucleotides: TGCGCCAGCAGCCCGTGCGGACAGGGTAACTATGGCTACACCTTC.

The rearrangement links TRBV20-1 to TRBJ2-3, with 7 bases aligning to TRBD2. Germline lookup yields CDR1 DFQATT and CDR2 SNEGSKA (reference sequence). Trimming took 5 bases from V and 2 from J; bases not matched to a gene: 4. The CDR3 runs to 13 residues. The CDR3 coding sequence is TGCAGTGCTGGGGGGGGTTTCACAGATACGCAGTATTTT. Amino acids: CSAGGGFTDTQYF.

The chain carries TRBV12-3 or TRBV12-4 and TRBJ1-6; D is unclear. There are 11 residues in the CDR3. The ends were cut back, 5 bases at V and 8 bases at J, with 4 bases in the middle. The CDR3 loop reads CASSGDSPLHF. CDR3 nucleotide sequence: TGTGCCAGCAGTGGGGATTCACCCCTCCACTTT.

The chain employs TRBV7-9 and TRBJ1-5; TRBD1 might be the D (6 bases). CDR3 length: 12 residues. Per germline, CDR1 SEHNR and CDR2 FQNEAQ (reference sequence). V was pared by 0 bases and J by 9 bases, with 6 bases between. The DNA for the CDR3 is TGTGCCAGCAGCTTAGCGGACAGGCCCCAGCATTTT. Amino acid sequence: CASSLADRPQHF.

This chain links TRBV15 with TRBJ2-3; weak D call: TRBD2 (6 bases). There are 17 residues in the CDR3. Germline assignment: CDR1 LNHNV and CDR2 YYDKDF (reference sequence). Trimming pared 0 bases from V and 4 bases from J, leaving 17 bases between. CDR3 region: CATSRETRPGRPDTQYF. In DNA form, the CDR3 reads TGTGCCACCAGCAGAGAAACTCGCCCAGGGAGGCCAGATACGCAGTATTTT.

This chain joins TRBV12-3 or TRBV12-4 and TRBJ2-3; D remains ambiguous. CDR3 size: 13 residues. V was shortened by 8 bases and J by 6 bases, with 15 bases between the two germline ends. CDR3 in amino acids: CASGVLVDDTQYF. The DNA for the CDR3 is TGTGCCAGCGGTGTCCTAGTTGACGATACGCAGTATTTT.

The J gene is TRBJ2-1, the V gene TRBV29-1, with D perhaps matching TRBD1 (5 bases). The CDR3 has 13 residues. The germline gives CDR1 SQVTM, CDR2 ANQGSEA. V lost 1 base and J 5 bases, leaving 9 bases between the germline ends. CDR3 protein: CSVEGGADNEQFF. The CDR3 DNA is TGCAGCGTTGAAGGGGGCGCAGACAATGAGCAGTTCTTC.

This clonotype appeared many times. The V gene is TRBV6-6, the J gene TRBJ1-1, with unresolved D. CDR1 MNHNY and CDR2 SVGAGI come from the germline V gene (reference sequence). The CDR3 consists of 14 residues. Trimming took off 3 bases at V and 1 base at J, with 9 bases between the two ends. The CDR3 here is CASSYSGKNTEAFF. For the CDR3, the DNA is TGTGCCAGCAGTTATTCGGGGAAGAACACTGAAGCTTTCTTT.

On this clonotype itself: A much larger clone sits a single nucleotide away, making a read error possible. This sequence joins TRBV20-1 and TRBJ2-7, with TRBD2 matching over 13 bases. The J segment lost 2 bases and the V segment lost 1 base, leaving 5 bases of the junction unmatched. The CDR3 consists of 16 residues. The germline gives CDR1 DFQATT, CDR2 SNEGSKA (reference sequence). DNA for the CDR3: TGCAGTGCTAGAGGAACTAGCGGGGGGGCTGCCTACGAGCAGTACTTC. Its translation: CSARGTSGGAAYEQYF.

This chain joins TRBV11-2 and TRBJ2-5, with D perhaps matching TRBD2 (6 bases). The CDR3 spans 16 residues. Trimming removed 5 bases from V and 2 bases from J, with 18 bases in between. Germline-derived CDR1 and CDR2 are SGHAT and FQNNGV. As DNA, the CDR3 is TGTGCCAGCAGCCCTTCGCGTGGTAGCGGACAAGAGACCCAGTACTTC. It yields the protein CASSPSRGSGQETQYF.

This chain links TRBV5-1 with TRBJ2-1; D might be TRBD2 (7 bases). The CDR3 length is 15 residues. Germline CDR1 is SGHRS and CDR2 is YFSETQ. The V gene lost 1 base and the J gene lost 4 bases, with 12 bases spanning the gap. CDR3 bases: TGCGCCAGCAGCTTGTCAGGGGAGGGATACAATGAGCAGTTCTTC. It codes for CASSLSGEGYNEQFF.

As DNA, the CDR3 is TGTGCCAGCGGGACGAAGATGGCCGGGAATTACTATGGCTACACCTTC. It translates to CASGTKMAGNYYGYTF. The chain combines TRBV5-6 with TRBJ1-2, with a possible D match to TRBD1 (5 bases). The CDR3 totals 16 residues. The germline CDR1 and CDR2 sequences are SGHDT and YYEEEE. The V and J ends lost 7 bases and 3 bases respectively, with 22 bases between them.

The chain links TRBV2 to TRBJ2-1; possible D gene TRBD2, 5 bases. The V and J ends lost 4 bases and 3 bases respectively, with 10 bases between them. The CDR3 runs 14 residues. CDR1 is SNHLY and CDR2 is FYNNEI in the germline V gene. Here the CDR3 reads CASSAASSYNEQFF. In DNA, the CDR3 is TGTGCCAGCAGTGCGGCTAGCAGCTACAATGAGCAGTTCTTC.

This clonotype was recorded only once. The rearrangement links TRBV24-1 to TRBJ1-2; TRBD1 might be the D (5 bases). CDR3 length: 11 residues. Trimming pared 7 bases from V and 8 bases from J, leaving 10 bases between. Germline V gene lookup returns CDR1 KGHDR and CDR2 SFDVKD. Here the CDR3 DNA reads TGTGCCACCAGAGGCAGGGTAGGCTACACCTTC. Translated, it gives CATRGRVGYTF.

This clonotype was detected many times. The genes are TRBV7-2 and TRBJ1-4; D not resolved. The CDR3 totals 16 residues. Trimming pared 5 bases from V and 8 bases from J, leaving 21 bases between. CDR1 is SGHTA and CDR2 is FQGNSA in the germline V gene. CDR3 amino acids: CASSPLLEGIREKLFF. The CDR3 nucleotides are TGTGCCAGCAGCCCACTACTGGAGGGCATTAGAGAAAAACTGTTTTTT.

The chain joins TRBV9 to TRBJ2-1; TRBD1 or TRBD2 may be the D gene (7 bases each). V dropped 4 bases and J dropped 8 bases, with 25 bases sitting between them. The germline V gene encodes CDR1 SGDLS and CDR2 YYNGEE. The CDR3 has 17 residues. The CDR3 DNA is TGTGCCAGCAGCACCCAACCCGGGGCAGGGGGGGAGGATGAGCAGTTCTTC. The encoded protein is CASSTQPGAGGEDEQFF.

The rearrangement joins TRBV2 to TRBJ1-2, with D maybe TRBD1 (6 bases). Trimming cost V 0 bases and J 5 bases, with 13 bases left between them. Germline lookup yields CDR1 SNHLY and CDR2 FYNNEI. The CDR3 loop spans 15 amino acids. The CDR3 coding sequence is TGTGCCAGCAGTGAAGCGCTCACAGGGTCGTATGGCTACACCTTC. Translating it yields CASSEALTGSYGYTF.

This clonotype was counted at least ten times. The V and J genes are TRBV4-2 and TRBJ1-1, with D unresolved. This CDR3 has 11 residues. Germline V gene sequence: CDR1 LGHNA, CDR2 YNFKEQ. V lost 0 bases, J lost 7 bases, and 3 bases lay in between. CDR3 protein: CASSQEREAFF. The CDR3 region has the DNA TGTGCCAGCAGCCAAGAACGTGAAGCTTTCTTT.

This chain links TRBV2 with TRBJ2-2; D uncertain. CDR3 length: 13 residues. Germline V gene data show CDR1 as SNHLY and CDR2 as FYNNEI. V was clipped by 8 bases and J by 6 bases, with 13 bases between them. The CDR3: CASGLGKPGELFF. CDR3 bases: TGTGCCAGCGGGCTAGGAAAACCCGGGGAGCTGTTTTTT. Full variable domain (remainder filled in from reference TRBV2 and TRBJ2-2): EPEVTQTPSHQVTQMGQEVILRCVPISNHLYFYWYRQILGQKVEFLVSFYNNEISEKSEIFDDQFSVERPDGSNFTLKIRSTKLEDSAMYFCASGLGKPGELFFGEGSRLTVL.

Within the sample, this clonotype is large. The chain has TRBV10-3 and TRBJ2-1; possible D gene TRBD2, 5 bases. Germline assignment: CDR1 ENHRY and CDR2 SYGVKD. CDR3 length equals 13 residues. Trimming cost V 2 bases and J 7 bases, with 9 bases left between them. CDR3 in amino acids: CAISEGRTNEQFF. As DNA, the CDR3 is TGTGCCATCAGTGAGGGGAGAACGAATGAGCAGTTCTTC.

The V call is TRBV2, the J call TRBJ1-2; 7 nucleotides match TRBD1. Germline-derived CDR1 and CDR2 are SNHLY and FYNNEI. The CDR3 totals 16 residues. Losses at the gene ends were 6 bases for V and 0 bases for J; bases not matched to a gene: 10. CDR3 region: CASSRQGSASNYGYTF. In DNA, the CDR3 is TGTGCCAGCAGCCGACAGGGAAGCGCCTCTAACTATGGCTACACCTTC.

The chain recombines TRBV24-1 with TRBJ2-3; D unresolved. CDR3 length equals 13 residues. The germline V and J ends were trimmed by 4 bases and 7 bases, with 11 bases remaining between them. Germline CDR1 reads KGHDR; CDR2 reads SFDVKD. Written as DNA, the CDR3 is TGTGCCACCAGTGAAACACAGATGAATACGCAGTATTTT. Translated: CATSETQMNTQYF.

The table lists this clonotype with a count of one. The rearrangement uses TRBV4-1 and TRBJ2-5, with TRBD2 identical over 9 bases. The V segment lost 1 base and the J segment 4 bases; nucleotides outside the gene matches: 4. The CDR3 length is 15 residues. From germline, CDR1 is MGHRA and CDR2 YSYEKL. DNA of the CDR3: TGCGCCAGCAGCCAAGTAGCGGGAGTAGGAGAGACCCAGTACTTC. Amino acid sequence: CASSQVAGVGETQYF.

This sequence joins TRBV9 and TRBJ2-7; TRBD2 is a possible D gene (6 bases). CDR1 and CDR2 from the germline V gene are SGDLS and YYNGEE. Deletions cut 4 bases from V and 1 base from J, with 18 bases between. CDR3 size: 16 residues. In nucleotides, the CDR3 is TGTGCCAGCAGCTTCGGGGGTTTGGGGCCTTCCTACGAGCAGTACTTC. It is translated as CASSFGGLGPSYEQYF.

Sample share makes this clonotype hyperexpanded. The rearrangement links TRBV7-9 to TRBJ1-6, with TRBD1 as a possible D gene (6 bases). Between the trimmed V and J ends, which lost 3 bases and 10 bases, there was a span of 22 bases. This CDR3 spans 17 amino acids. Per germline, CDR1 SEHNR and CDR2 FQNEAQ (reference sequence). The CDR3 bases are TGTGCCAGCAGCTTTCAAGACTTGTTGGGGGCGAGGTCACCCCTCCACTTT. This translates into CASSFQDLLGARSPLHF.

The rearrangement joins TRBV25-1 to TRBJ2-3; D is ambiguous. CDR3 length equals 15 residues. V lost 4 bases to trimming and J lost 4 bases, with 15 bases between them. Germline loops: CDR1 MGHDK, CDR2 SYGVNS. CDR3 amino acids: CASSVMMAASDTQYF. Written as DNA, the CDR3 is TGTGCCAGCAGTGTTATGATGGCAGCGTCAGATACGCAGTATTTT. Based on the CDR3 plus reference TRBV25-1 and TRBJ2-3, the full variable domain is EADIYQTPRYLVIGTGKKITLECSQTMGHDKMYWYQQDPGMELHLIHYSYGVNSTEKGDLSSESTVSRIRTEHFPLTLESARPSHTSQYLCASSVMMAASDTQYFGPGTRLTVL.

This clonotype was seen a few times. CDR3 in DNA: TGTGCCAGCAGCTTCTTCGACCGACAGGGAAGAGAGCGGGAGGGATTTTACGAGCAGTACTTC. Translation gives CASSFFDRQGREREGFYEQYF. V is TRBV5-6 and J is TRBJ2-7; 10 bases agree with TRBD2. Germline V gene lookup returns CDR1 SGHDT and CDR2 YYEEEE. The CDR3 is made up of 21 amino acids. V lost 2 bases and J lost 4; bases outside the gene matches: 24.